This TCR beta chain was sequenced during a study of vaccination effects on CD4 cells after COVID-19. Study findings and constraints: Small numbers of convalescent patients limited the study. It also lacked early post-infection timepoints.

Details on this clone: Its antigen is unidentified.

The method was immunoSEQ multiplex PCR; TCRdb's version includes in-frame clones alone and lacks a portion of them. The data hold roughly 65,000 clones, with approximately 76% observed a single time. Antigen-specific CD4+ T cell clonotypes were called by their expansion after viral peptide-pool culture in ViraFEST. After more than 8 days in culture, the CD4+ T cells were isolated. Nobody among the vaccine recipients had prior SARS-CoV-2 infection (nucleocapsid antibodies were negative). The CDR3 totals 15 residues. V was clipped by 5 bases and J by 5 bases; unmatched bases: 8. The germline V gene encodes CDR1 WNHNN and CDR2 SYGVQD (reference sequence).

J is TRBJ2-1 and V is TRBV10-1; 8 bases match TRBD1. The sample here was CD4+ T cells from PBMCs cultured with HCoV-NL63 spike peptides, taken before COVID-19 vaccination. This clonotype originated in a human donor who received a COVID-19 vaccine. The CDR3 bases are TGCGCCAGCAGTTCTAACCGGGACAGGAACAATGAGCAGTTCTTC. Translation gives CASSSNRDRNNEQFF.